The 24 T cell receptor beta chains below come from one sample, sequenced in a study of T cell responses to AZD1222 COVID-19 vaccine. Clones were sequenced by immunoSEQ multiplex PCR, and TCRdb holds only the in-frame ones, with some missing. The sample yields around 130,000 clones, 80% to 95% seen once. The sample was peripheral blood, taken 28 days after the second dose of the MenACWY control vaccine. These receptor sequences come from an adult who received the MenACWY meningococcal vaccine as a control.

This chain connects TRBV19 to TRBJ1-1; TRBD1 matches 10 bases. Per germline, CDR1 LNHDA and CDR2 SQIVND (reference sequence). Trimming at V came to 5 bases and at J to 4 bases, leaving 4 bases not matched to a gene. The CDR3 runs to 14 residues. Here the CDR3 reads CASSLRTGGTEAFF. CDR3 sequence (DNA): TGTGCCAGTAGTCTCCGGACAGGGGGCACTGAAGCTTTCTTT.

In its sample, this clone was seen once. This chain connects TRBV2 to TRBJ1-4; 8 nucleotides align to TRBD1. This CDR3 contains 16 residues. From germline, CDR1 is SNHLY and CDR2 FYNNEI. V lost 6 bases, J lost 3 bases, and 9 bases stayed unmatched. CDR3 loop: CASSVGQGGANEKLFF. CDR3 DNA sequence: TGTGCCAGCAGCGTAGGACAGGGTGGTGCTAATGAAAAACTGTTTTTT.

DNA for the CDR3: TGTGCCAGCAGTGAAGGACAGGGACCAGATACGCAGTATTTT. Translated: CASSEGQGPDTQYF. The V and J genes are TRBV6-1 and TRBJ2-3, with 7 nucleotides matching TRBD1. The CDR3 runs 14 residues. V shed 1 base, J shed 4 bases, and the junction held 2 bases outside the gene matches. Germline V gives CDR1 MNHNS, CDR2 SASEGT.

This chain connects TRBV29-1 to TRBJ1-2; D possibly corresponds to TRBD1 (6 bases). The germline CDR1 and CDR2 sequences are SQVTM and ANQGSEA. With 0 bases removed from V and 1 base from J, the gap between germline ends came to 21 bases. The CDR3 loop spans 18 amino acids. The CDR3, as DNA: TGCAGCGTTGAAGATCTCGGACAGACCCGCTACCGTAACTATGGCTACACCTTC. This translates into CSVEDLGQTRYRNYGYTF.

This chain links TRBV7-9 with TRBJ1-3; D uncertain. This CDR3 is built from 17 residues. From germline, CDR1 is SEHNR and CDR2 FQNEAQ (reference sequence). Trimming shortened V by 2 bases and J by 0 bases, and 14 bases separated the two germline ends. CDR3: CASSLRTRQYSGNTIYF. In nucleotides, the CDR3 is TGTGCCAGCAGCTTAAGGACTAGGCAGTACTCTGGAAACACCATATATTTT. The complete variable domain, with remaining parts taken from reference TRBV7-9 and TRBJ1-3, reads DTGVSQNPRHKITKRGQNVTFRCDPISEHNRLYWYRQTLGQGPEFLTYFQNEAQLEKSRLLSDRFSAERPKGSFSTLEIQRTEQGDSAMYLCASSLRTRQYSGNTIYFGEGSWLTVV.

The V gene is TRBV5-6, the J gene TRBJ2-7, with D possibly matching TRBD1 (5 bases). The V end was cut by 4 bases, the J end by 2 bases, with 13 bases between. Germline V CDR1 and CDR2: SGHDT, YYEEEE. This CDR3 contains 14 residues. CDR3 residues: CASSLRAPAYEQYV. The DNA for the CDR3 is TGTGCCAGCAGCCTCAGGGCCCCAGCCTACGAGCAGTACGTC.

The rearrangement links TRBV3-1 (or the pseudogene TRBV3-2) to TRBJ2-3; D uncertain. In germline, CDR1 is LGHDT, CDR2 YNNKEL (reference sequence). The CDR3 spans 14 residues. V lost 1 base to trimming and J lost 2 bases, with 7 bases between them. CDR3 sequence (DNA): TGTGCCAGCAGCCAAGTACTTACCACAGATACGCAGTATTTT. Amino acids: CASSQVLTTDTQYF.

The rearrangement joins TRBV5-1 to TRBJ1-1; D is possibly TRBD1 (6 bases). Germline assignment: CDR1 SGHRS and CDR2 YFSETQ. This CDR3 spans 14 amino acids. V was pared by 2 bases and J by 1 base, with 9 bases between. CDR3 sequence (DNA): TGCGCCAGCAGCTTTGAACAGGGGAACACTGAAGCTTTCTTT. This sequence encodes CASSFEQGNTEAFF.

The rearrangement links TRBV9 to TRBJ2-1; perhaps TRBD2 as D (6 bases). Trimming removed 0 bases from V and 4 bases from J, with 17 bases in between. From germline, CDR1 is SGDLS and CDR2 YYNGEE. The length of the CDR3 is 17 residues. CDR3 amino acids: CASSVGLEVSGYNEQFF. CDR3 bases: TGTGCCAGCAGCGTAGGGTTGGAGGTTAGCGGTTACAATGAGCAGTTCTTC.

This rearrangement joins TRBV19 to TRBJ2-5; the D gene is possibly TRBD1 (6 bases). The CDR3 runs to 13 residues. CDR1 is LNHDA, CDR2 SQIVND, per germline (reference sequence). V gave up 4 bases and J gave up 3 bases, with 9 bases separating them. The DNA for the CDR3 is TGTGCCAGTAGTACGAGGGGGAAAGAGACCCAGTACTTC. Its protein product is CASSTRGKETQYF.

Only one count was recorded for this clone. The chain joins TRBV14 to TRBJ2-7; 9 bases line up with TRBD1. The CDR3 is 17 amino acids. The junction had 11 bases not matched to a gene; V was cut back by 1 base and J by 4 bases. CDR1 is SGHDN and CDR2 is FVKESK in the germline V gene. The CDR3 sequence: CASSQAISRDRVYEQYF. CDR3 bases: TGTGCCAGCAGCCAAGCCATAAGCCGGGACAGGGTTTACGAGCAGTACTTC.

The V call is TRBV5-1, the J call TRBJ2-3; TRBD2 matches 10 bases. Per the germline V gene, CDR1 is SGHRS and CDR2 is YFSETQ. This CDR3 region has 16 residues. Losses at the gene ends were 3 bases for V and 1 base for J; bases not matched to a gene: 5. The chain's CDR3 is CASSSSLAGGTDTQYF. The DNA of the CDR3 is TGCGCCAGCAGCTCCAGTCTAGCGGGAGGCACAGATACGCAGTATTTT.

The CDR3 is CASSVSAGGLAKNIQYF. CDR3 nucleotides: TGTGCCAGCAGTGTCTCAGCGGGAGGATTAGCCAAAAACATTCAGTACTTC. The chain employs TRBV28 and TRBJ2-4; 9 bases align to TRBD2. The junction had 8 bases not matched to a gene; V was cut back by 5 bases and J by 0 bases. The germline V gene has CDR1 MDHEN and CDR2 SYDVKM. CDR3 length: 17 amino acids.

The V gene is TRBV7-6, the J gene TRBJ1-4; D is perhaps TRBD1 (5 bases). The germline gives CDR1 SGHVS, CDR2 FNYEAQ. This CDR3 comprises 15 residues. V lost 5 bases and J 6 bases, leaving 16 bases between the germline ends. The CDR3 protein is CASSLSVARDEKLFF. CDR3 nucleotide sequence: TGTGCCAGCAGCCTCAGCGTCGCCAGGGATGAAAAACTGTTTTTT.

This rearrangement joins TRBV28 to TRBJ1-5; D uncertain. Germline V lookup: CDR1 MDHEN, CDR2 SYDVKM. This CDR3 region has 12 residues. With 6 bases removed from V and 0 bases from J, the gap between germline ends came to 3 bases. CDR3 nucleotides: TGTGCCAGCAGCCCTAGCAATCAGCCCCAGCATTTT. It encodes CASSPSNQPQHF.

The chain uses TRBV6-5 and TRBJ2-1; D ambiguous. V was pared by 5 bases and J by 5 bases, with 10 bases between. The CDR3 has 13 residues. Germline-derived CDR1 and CDR2 are MNHEY and SVGAGI. CDR3 nucleotide sequence: TGTGCCAGCAGTAACAATTTCGACAATGAGCAGTTCTTC. It is translated as CASSNNFDNEQFF.

CDR3 residues: CSGWLNTEAFF. The DNA for the CDR3 is TGCAGTGGGTGGTTGAACACTGAAGCTTTCTTT. The V gene is TRBV20-1, the J gene TRBJ1-1; D unresolved. The CDR3 sequence is 11 residues long. V was clipped by 7 bases and J by 0 bases, with 6 bases between them. Per the germline V gene, CDR1 is DFQATT and CDR2 is SNEGSKA (reference sequence).

The chain is built from TRBV3-1 (or the pseudogene TRBV3-2) and TRBJ1-3; 7 positions match TRBD1. The CDR3 has 15 residues. Germline V gene sequence: CDR1 LGHDT, CDR2 YNNKEL (reference sequence). With V trimmed by 1 base and J by 3 bases, 3 bases remained unmatched. CDR3 loop: CASSQVTGFGNTIYF. CDR3 sequence (DNA): TGTGCCAGCAGCCAAGTGACAGGGTTTGGAAACACCATATATTTT.

The chain uses TRBV2 and TRBJ1-5; D ambiguous. This CDR3 is built from 14 residues. The germline CDR1 and CDR2 sequences are SNHLY and FYNNEI. V lost 2 bases and J 7 bases, leaving 12 bases between the germline ends. In DNA form, the CDR3 reads TGTGCCAGCAGTGAACGAAAGGGTGGCCAGCCCCAGCATTTT. Translated, it gives CASSERKGGQPQHF.

This rearrangement joins TRBV18 to TRBJ2-7; 9 bases align to TRBD2. CDR1 KGHSH and CDR2 LQKENI come from the germline V gene. V gave up 3 bases and J gave up 3 bases; unmatched junction bases: 18. The CDR3 consists of 19 residues. Here the CDR3 DNA reads TGTGCCAGCTCACCCAAGGGGGTGCTAGCGGGGACCGCGGGCTACGAGCAGTACTTC. Translated, it gives CASSPKGVLAGTAGYEQYF.

This chain connects TRBV5-6 to TRBJ2-3; 11 nucleotides align to TRBD2. V lost 0 bases, J lost 4 bases, and 4 bases stayed unmatched. The germline CDR1 and CDR2 sequences are SGHDT and YYEEEE. The CDR3 has 16 amino acids. Here the CDR3 reads CASSLARTSGSDTQYF. The CDR3 region has the DNA TGTGCCAGCAGCTTGGCCAGGACTAGCGGGTCAGATACGCAGTATTTT.

In this sample, this clone turned up a few times. This chain joins TRBV6-1 and TRBJ2-5; tentatively, D is TRBD1 or TRBD2 (6 bases each). Looked up from germline, CDR1 is MNHNS and CDR2 is SASEGT. The CDR3 consists of 16 residues. The V and J ends lost 4 bases and 5 bases respectively, with 20 bases between them. DNA of the CDR3: TGTGCCAGCAGTGCCCGCGGAGCGCAAGGGGGGGAGACCCAGTACTTC. Translation: CASSARGAQGGETQYF.

The rearrangement uses TRBV6-5 and TRBJ1-6; D gene uncertain. The CDR3 has 14 residues. V gave up 7 bases and J gave up 7 bases, with 14 bases separating them. CDR1 MNHEY and CDR2 SVGAGI come from the germline V gene. CDR3 in amino acids: CASNRGRDNSPLHF. The DNA of the CDR3 is TGTGCCAGCAATCGTGGCAGAGACAATTCACCCCTCCACTTT.

The V and J genes are TRBV5-1 and TRBJ1-1, with D perhaps TRBD1 (5 bases). In germline, CDR1 is SGHRS, CDR2 YFSETQ. The V end was cut by 0 bases, the J end by 10 bases, with 13 bases between. The CDR3 consists of 13 residues. CDR3 loop: CASSLAGGVGAFF. The CDR3 DNA reads TGCGCCAGCAGCTTGGCCGGAGGGGTCGGAGCTTTCTTT.